The clone carrying this T cell receptor beta chain was observed once. Produced via immunoSEQ multiplex PCR; TCRdb's table is partial and in-frame only. This sample yields about 30,000 clones, of which 80% to 90% are seen a single time; 9.9% belongs to the top ten. This entry belongs to a study of blood T cell repertoires in COVID-19. The sequencing input was peripheral blood. This TCR was recovered from a human donor in a cohort sampled during active COVID-19.

The CDR3 protein is CASSDESQPNYGYTF. The CDR3 DNA reads as TGTGCCAGCAGTGACGAGTCACAGCCGAACTATGGCTACACCTTC. The chain employs TRBV6-4 and TRBJ1-2; D remains unclear. The CDR3 totals 15 residues. The germline gives CDR1 MRHNA, CDR2 SNTAGT. Trimming removed 2 bases at V and 2 bases at J, with 12 bases between.